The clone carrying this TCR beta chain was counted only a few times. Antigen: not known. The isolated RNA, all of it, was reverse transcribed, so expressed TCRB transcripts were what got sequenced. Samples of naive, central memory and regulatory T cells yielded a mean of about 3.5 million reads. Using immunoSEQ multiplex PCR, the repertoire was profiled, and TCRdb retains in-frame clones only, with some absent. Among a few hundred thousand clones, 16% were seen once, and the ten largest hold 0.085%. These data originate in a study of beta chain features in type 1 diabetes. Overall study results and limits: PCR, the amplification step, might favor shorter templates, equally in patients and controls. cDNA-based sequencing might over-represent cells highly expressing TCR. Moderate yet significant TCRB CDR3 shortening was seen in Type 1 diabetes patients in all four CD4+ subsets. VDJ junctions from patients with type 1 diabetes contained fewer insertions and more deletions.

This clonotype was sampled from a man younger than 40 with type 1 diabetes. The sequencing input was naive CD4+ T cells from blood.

The CDR3, as DNA: TGTGCCAGCAGCTTAGTAGGTCGGCAGCCAAAAAACATTCAGTACTTC. Amino acids: CASSLVGRQPKNIQYF. The V and J genes are TRBV7-8 and TRBJ2-4; D is uncertain. Between the trimmed V and J ends, which lost 1 base and 4 bases, there was a span of 14 bases. Germline CDR1 and CDR2: SGHVS and FQNEAQ. The CDR3 runs 16 residues.